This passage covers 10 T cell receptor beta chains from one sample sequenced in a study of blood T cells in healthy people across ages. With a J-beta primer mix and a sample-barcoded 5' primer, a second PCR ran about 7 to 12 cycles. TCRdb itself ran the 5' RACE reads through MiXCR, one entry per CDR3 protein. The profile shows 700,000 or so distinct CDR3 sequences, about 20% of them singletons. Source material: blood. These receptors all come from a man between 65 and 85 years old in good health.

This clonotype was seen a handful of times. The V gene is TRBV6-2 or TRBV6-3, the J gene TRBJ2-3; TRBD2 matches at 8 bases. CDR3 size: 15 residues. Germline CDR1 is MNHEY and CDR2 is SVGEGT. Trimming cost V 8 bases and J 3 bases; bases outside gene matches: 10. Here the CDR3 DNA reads TGTGCCAGCGGCCCTCGGGGGGGCGGGACAGATACGCAGTATTTT. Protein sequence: CASGPRGGGTDTQYF.

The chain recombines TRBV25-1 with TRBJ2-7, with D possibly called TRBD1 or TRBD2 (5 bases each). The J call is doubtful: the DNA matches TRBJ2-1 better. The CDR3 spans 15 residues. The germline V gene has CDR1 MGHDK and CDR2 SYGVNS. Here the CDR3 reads CASSAGSGAYNEQFF. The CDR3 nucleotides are TGTGCCAGCAGTGCTGGATCCGGGGCTTACAATGAGCAGTTCTTC.

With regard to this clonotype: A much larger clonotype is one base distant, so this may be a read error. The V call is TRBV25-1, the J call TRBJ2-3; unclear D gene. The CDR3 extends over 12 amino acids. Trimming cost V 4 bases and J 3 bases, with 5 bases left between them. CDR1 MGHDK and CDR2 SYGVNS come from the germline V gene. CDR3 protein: CASSAYTDTQYF. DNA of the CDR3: TGTGCCAGCAGTGCCTATACAGATACGCAGTATTTT.

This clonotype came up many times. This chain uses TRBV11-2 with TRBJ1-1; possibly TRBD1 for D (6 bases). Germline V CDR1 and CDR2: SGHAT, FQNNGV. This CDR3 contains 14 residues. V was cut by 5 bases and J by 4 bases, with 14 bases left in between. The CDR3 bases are TGTGCCAGCAGCCTTAACAGGGAAGGCACTGAAGCTTTCTTT. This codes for CASSLNREGTEAFF. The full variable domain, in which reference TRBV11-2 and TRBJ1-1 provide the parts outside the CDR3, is EAGVAQSPRYKIIEKRQSVAFWCNPISGHATLYWYQQILGQGPKLLIQFQNNGVVDDSQLPKDRFSAERLKGVDSTLKIQPAKLEDSAVYLCASSLNREGTEAFFGQGTRLTVV.

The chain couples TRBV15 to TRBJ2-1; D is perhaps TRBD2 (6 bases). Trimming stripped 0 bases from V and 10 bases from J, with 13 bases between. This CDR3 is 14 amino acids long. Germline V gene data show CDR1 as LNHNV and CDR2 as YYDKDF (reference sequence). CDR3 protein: CATSRDEGAGEQFF. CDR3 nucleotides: TGTGCCACCAGCAGAGACGAGGGAGCGGGCGAGCAGTTCTTC.

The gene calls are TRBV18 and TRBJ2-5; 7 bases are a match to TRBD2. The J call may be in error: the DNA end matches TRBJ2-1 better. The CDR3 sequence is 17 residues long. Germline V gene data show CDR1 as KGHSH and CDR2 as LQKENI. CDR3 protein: CASSPQWGGTTKMEQFF. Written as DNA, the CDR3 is TGTGCCAGCTCACCGCAATGGGGCGGGACTACAAAAATGGAGCAGTTCTTC.

CDR3 sequence: CASSGGTSYGYTF. The DNA for the CDR3 is TGCGCCAGCAGCGGGGGGACGTCCTATGGCTACACCTTC. V and J are TRBV4-3 and TRBJ1-2; maybe TRBD1 (5 bases). Germline lookup yields CDR1 LGHNA and CDR2 YSLEER. The CDR3 contains 13 residues. The V end was cut by 5 bases, the J end by 4 bases, with 11 bases between.

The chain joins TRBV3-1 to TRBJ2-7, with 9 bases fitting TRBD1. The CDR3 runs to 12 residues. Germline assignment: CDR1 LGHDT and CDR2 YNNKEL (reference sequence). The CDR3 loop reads CAAGTGSYEQYF. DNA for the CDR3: TGTGCAGCCGGGACAGGGTCCTACGAGCAGTACTTC.

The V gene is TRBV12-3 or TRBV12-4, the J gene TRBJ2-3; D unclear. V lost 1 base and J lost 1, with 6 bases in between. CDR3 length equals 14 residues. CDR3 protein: CASSLGLGTDTQYF. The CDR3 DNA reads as TGTGCCAGCAGTTTAGGGCTTGGCACAGATACGCAGTATTTT.

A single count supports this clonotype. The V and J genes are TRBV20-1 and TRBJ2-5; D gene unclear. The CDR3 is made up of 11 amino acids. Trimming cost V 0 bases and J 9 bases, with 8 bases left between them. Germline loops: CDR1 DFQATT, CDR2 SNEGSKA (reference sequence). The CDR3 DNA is TGCAGTGCTAGAGAATCGTCGGCCCAGTACTTC. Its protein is CSARESSAQYF.